This T cell receptor beta chain was captured by sequencing in a study of molecular identifiers for immune sequencing clone quantification. Trimming took 1 base from V and 6 from J, leaving 13 bases between them. The germline CDR1 and CDR2 sequences are SGDLS and YYNGEE. The CDR3 has 15 amino acids. TCRdb called the PCR reads again in MiXCR, with one record for every CDR3 protein. In the table there are under 600,000 distinct CDR3 sequences, around 23% of which are singletons. Sample: naive CD8+ T cells from blood, with Jurkat cell RNA spiked in. Subset of the sample: FACS-sorted CD8+CD4-CCR7+CD45RA+ naive T cells. The clonotype was recovered from a human donor in good health. Some libraries in this study had Jurkat cell RNA spiked in. The rearrangement links TRBV9 to TRBJ2-2; D gene ambiguous. CDR3 sequence reads: CASSVQRVNAGELFF. CDR3 coding DNA: TGTGCCAGCAGCGTACAAAGAGTTAACGCCGGGGAGCTGTTTTTT. The variable domain in full, with the rest retrieved from reference TRBV9 and TRBJ2-2, is DSGVTQTPKHLITATGQRVTLRCSPRSGDLSVYWYQQSLDQGLQFLIQYYNGEERAKGNILERFSAQQFPDLHSELNLSSLELGDSALYFCASSVQRVNAGELFFGEGSRLTVL.